Listed below are T cell receptor beta chains from one sample, sequenced in a study of blood T cell repertoires in COVID-19. Some clones are missing from TCRdb's copy, which holds only in-frame ones; the method was immunoSEQ multiplex PCR. The profile covers 35,000 to 40,000 clones, with about 85% appearing a single time and roughly 5.2% taken by the ten largest. The sample taken for sequencing was peripheral blood. The receptors come from a man aged 50 or older with active COVID-19. Each CDR3 is given with its conserved first and last residue.

TRBJ1-3 | TRBV5-1 | CASSLDQGASGNTIYF
TRBJ2-3 | TRBV21-1 | CASSKEKGWGGTDTQYF
TRBJ2-7 | TRBV28 | CASSLIGGKSYEQYF
TRBJ1-2 | TRBV5-4 | CASSSPGGGYTF
TRBJ2-5 | TRBV6-6 | CASSWREETQYF
TRBJ2-5 | TRBV4-3 | CASSQGQGGETQYF
TRBJ2-3 | TRBV6-5 | CASSLRTSGDTQYF
TRBJ1-6 | TRBV5-8 | CASSLGANSPLHF
TRBJ2-3 | TRBV5-1 | CASSLPQGSDTQYF
TRBJ2-5 | TRBV5-6 | CASSPGQGRGAQYF
TRBJ2-7 | TRBV9 | CASSVGFGGAYEQYF
TRBJ1-1 | TRBV29-1 | CSVDKTGVNTEAFF
TRBJ1-1 | TRBV5-1 | CASRLTPWGVSTEAFF
TRBJ2-7 | TRBV11-2 | CASSLGRSYEQYF
TRBJ1-1 | TRBV19 | CASILPGGGTEAFF
TRBJ1-2 | TRBV7-9 | CASSPPPGDGYTF
TRBJ2-7 | TRBV4-3 | CASSQDGAVGGSPYEQYF
TRBJ2-2 | TRBV2 | CASHVEVTGELFF
TRBJ1-1 | TRBV5-1 | CASSYTPGTGHGEAFF
TRBJ2-2 | TRBV15 | CATSRDSPAGELFF
TRBJ1-1 | TRBV3-1/TRBV3-2 | CASSPRGQNTEAFF
TRBJ1-2 | TRBV6-5 | CASSRDNSNYGYTF
TRBJ2-1 | TRBV5-6 | CASSLGGPYNEQFF
TRBJ2-5 | TRBV5-1 | CASSTQTGRYQETQYF
TRBJ1-1 | TRBV7-2 | CASSAVGNTEAFF
TRBJ2-3 | TRBV10-3 | CATGGKRDTQYF
TRBJ2-5 | TRBV28 | CASSKPLAGQETQYF
TRBJ1-2 | TRBV6-5 | CASSYSQLPTYGYTF
TRBJ2-5 | TRBV5-6 | CASSLGAGSETQYF
TRBJ2-5 | TRBV7-8 | CASSLIQGQETQYF
TRBJ2-7 | TRBV19 | CASSREGVSYEQYF
TRBJ2-5 | TRBV7-2 | CASSLPAGGPQTQYF
TRBJ2-3 | TRBV7-8 | CASSLRGLSGTDTQYF
TRBJ1-2 | TRBV12-3/TRBV12-4 | CASNTDRVRGYTF
TRBJ1-4 | TRBV6-5 | CASSWDRENEKLFF
TRBJ1-5 | TRBV4-1 | CASSGEGGHQPQHF
TRBJ2-5 | TRBV5-1 | CASRPGLAGETQYF
TRBJ2-7 | TRBV27 | CASSPDWRSSYEQYF
TRBJ2-7 | TRBV25-1 | CASSGRAGGPYEQYF
TRBJ2-7 | TRBV5-6 | CASSLIAGGSGEQYF
TRBJ1-4 | TRBV5-8 | CASSLDRGGRKLFF
TRBJ1-2 | TRBV5-1 | CASSTGTGFGYTF
TRBJ2-7 | TRBV5-4 | CASSSDISSYEQYF
TRBJ2-7 | TRBV19 | CASKAGGPHEQYF
TRBJ2-5 | TRBV5-4 | CASSLSLNFLETQYF
TRBJ1-2 | TRBV5-1 | CASSGQGAAGYTF
TRBJ2-5 | TRBV7-2 | CASSLGSAQETQYF
TRBJ2-7 | TRBV6-6 | CASSSFRGAYEQYF
TRBJ2-7 | TRBV9 | CASSVGIAGTSEQYF
TRBJ2-3 | TRBV19 | CASSFGGGPTDTQYF
TRBJ2-7 | TRBV13 | CASSRGQGMVEQYF
TRBJ1-1 | TRBV18 | CASSPPTQGGGRTEAFF
TRBJ2-7 | TRBV18 | CASSRTGKYEQYF
TRBJ1-2 | TRBV4-1 | CASSQDMRVTYGYTF
TRBJ1-1 | TRBV6-2/TRBV6-3 | CASSYAPGQQNTEAFF
TRBJ2-6 | TRBV7-2 | CASALGGANVLTF
TRBJ2-3 | TRBV4-3 | CASSPEASKRDTQYF
TRBJ2-2 | TRBV24-1 | CATSDRGGAEAGELFF
TRBJ2-6 | TRBV2 | CALAGDMVSGANVLTF